This T cell receptor (beta chain) was identified during a study of cytotoxic CD8 clonotypes in ibrutinib-treated CLL. Overall study context: The patients, about ten relapsed/refractory and under 16 treatment-naive, included 17 who were IGHV unmutated.

Germline CDR1 and CDR2: SGHDT and YYEEEE. V lost 4 bases and J 10 bases, leaving 20 bases between the germline ends. The CDR3 has 15 amino acids. Sequenced by immunoSEQ multiplex PCR; TCRdb stores in-frame clones only, minus some. The sample yields 40,000 or so clones, roughly 70% seen once. This chain connects TRBV5-6 to TRBJ1-4; possible D gene TRBD1, 5 bases. The receptor was derived from a human donor with chronic lymphocytic leukemia. The sample consisted of PBMCs, taken at disease progression, from a patient treated with ibrutinib. The CDR3 region has the DNA TGTGCCAGCAGCGAGGGGCAGGGAGTTATTGGAAAACTGTTTTTT. Translating gives CASSEGQGVIGKLFF.